This T cell receptor beta chain was observed in a study of T cell responses to AZD1222 COVID-19 vaccine. As for the study in general: Recipients boosted at about 4 weeks or about 12 weeks are pooled.

Study-wide points: Increases in Spike-specific TCR breadth and depth were seen after two AZD1222 doses. White British ancestry dominated among donors, who included more females, and clonal diversity was possibly underestimated. The repertoires were collected only after the peak T cell response.

Libraries were prepared by immunoSEQ multiplex PCR; TCRdb keeps only in-frame clonotypes and omits some of them. The profile covers about 150,000 clones, with about nine tenths appearing a single time and 1.5% to 2% taken by the ten largest. For this clone: Antigen: not known.

CDR1 and CDR2 from the germline V gene are SGHNT and YENEEA. V dropped 6 bases and J dropped 6; count of bases not matched to a gene: 11. The CDR3 spans 16 residues. Sample: peripheral blood, taken on day 0 of AZD1222 vaccination. The chain couples TRBV11-3 to TRBJ2-2; the match to TRBD2 covers 9 bases. The sequence was obtained from an adult in good health. The CDR3 reads CASSLLAGVSSGELFF. As DNA, the CDR3 is TGTGCCAGCAGTTTACTAGCGGGCGTTTCTTCCGGGGAGCTGTTTTTT.